Only a few counts were recorded for the clone carrying this T cell receptor (beta chain). No antigen is known for it. Every participating donor contributed roughly 11 milliliters of peripheral blood through a draw. Per-sample PBMC isolation yielded at least 7 million cells. The second PCR ran about 6 to 12 cycles with a sample-barcoded 5' primer and J-beta primers. Every single cDNA molecule received a tag from a template-switch adaptor with 12 random nucleotides. One entry per CDR3 protein results from TCRdb running MiXCR on the 5' RACE reads. This sample has around 1.7 million distinct CDR3 sequences, with 25% to 30% found just once. The CDR3 sequence is 14 residues long. Germline lookup yields CDR1 SQVTM and CDR2 ANQGSEA. Deletions cut 3 bases from V and 1 base from J, with 10 bases between. This entry comes from a study of blood T cells in healthy people across ages. General study points: Naive CD4+ cells and diversity were both higher in long-lived donors than in aged donors.

The rearrangement links TRBV29-1 to TRBJ2-1; D might be TRBD1 (6 bases). This receptor was identified in a woman aged 25 to 39 in good health. The material sequenced was blood. The CDR3 DNA sequence: TGCAGCGTTGAGTTAGACAGGTCCTACAATGAGCAGTTCTTC. Its protein is CSVELDRSYNEQFF.